The clone carrying this T cell receptor beta chain was seen many times. Its antigen remains unknown. The record originates from a study of tumor-infiltrating lymphocytes in primary liver carcinoma. As for the study in general: Resection treated the patients' primary liver carcinoma. Every sample contained roughly 3.5 to 8 million productive TCRbeta reads, and these numbers were similar from one tissue type to another.

Total RNA (around 0.45 ug) served as template for TCR beta cDNA synthesis primed by a constant-region primer. The TCR beta library was amplified through three nested multiplex PCR rounds in a modified ARM-PCR procedure. TCRdb used MiXCR to reprocess the multiplex PCR reads, holding one entry per CDR3 protein. The data show about 200,000 distinct CDR3 sequences, approximately 64% seen once. General study results and limits: Each sample was bulk and unsorted; consequently, CD4+ and CD8+ repertoires were not compared. Among the pair types, tumor region pairs showed more overlap than tumor-adjacent and tumor-blood pairs.

The study extracted blood RNA from unsorted whole blood and also extracted germline DNA. The receptor was isolated from a woman aged 60-75 years with primary liver carcinoma and hepatitis B virus infection. The material sequenced was peripheral blood.

CDR3 coding DNA: TGTGCCAGCAGTTACTCGAGGGGCGGCTACGAGCAGTACTTC. Translated, it gives CASSYSRGGYEQYF. The J gene is TRBJ2-7, the V gene TRBV6-6, with D perhaps given as TRBD1 or TRBD2 (5 bases each). Trimming stripped 0 bases from V and 3 bases from J, with 9 bases between. CDR1 and CDR2 from the germline V gene are MNHNY and SVGAGI (reference sequence). The CDR3 runs 14 residues.